A selection of T cell receptor beta chains follows, all from one sample in a study of T cell clones after liver transplantation. The repertoire was sequenced with immunoSEQ multiplex PCR; TCRdb's copy has only in-frame clones and lacks some. The profile shows under 55,000 clones, around 83% of them singletons. The sequences come from CD4+ T cells from blood, collected 24 months after liver transplant. These receptors all stem from a human patient who received a liver transplant. Some T cells here may be from the graft donor. CDR3s include the opening cysteine and the closing phenylalanine or tryptophan. A D gene is named only where the DNA matches it firmly. For some rows the clone size is stated as once, few or many, or as a class when expanded; others skip it.

clone_size j_call v_call d_call cdr3_length cdr3_aa cdr3_nt
NA TRBJ1-2 TRBV5-1 NA 15 CASSPRDTSNYGYTF TGCGCCAGCAGCCCCCGGGACACCTCTAACTATGGCTACACCTTC
NA TRBJ1-1 TRBV5-5 NA 12 CASSQSLTEAFF TGTGCCAGCAGCCAGTCCCTCACTGAAGCTTTCTTT
NA TRBJ2-4 TRBV2 TRBD2 18 CASRARAVAGESQNIQYF TGTGCCAGCAGGGCCAGGGCGGTAGCGGGAGAGTCCCAAAACATTCAGTACTTC
NA TRBJ2-1 TRBV18 NA 11 CASSPKDEQFF TGTGCCAGCTCACCAAAGGATGAGCAGTTCTTC
NA TRBJ2-1 TRBV5-4 NA 15 CASSSSTGSYNEQFF TGTGCCAGCAGCTCCTCCACAGGGTCCTACAATGAGCAGTTCTTC
once TRBJ1-2 TRBV7-9 TRBD1 13 CASSLGQPYGYTF TGTGCCAGCAGCTTGGGACAGCCATATGGCTACACCTTC
NA TRBJ2-2 TRBV7-3 TRBD2 17 CASSSALIAGNTGELFF TGTGCCAGCAGCTCTGCTCTGATAGCGGGTAACACCGGGGAGCTGTTTTTT
NA TRBJ2-3 TRBV28 NA 13 CASSATNTDTQYF TGTGCCAGCAGTGCCACAAACACAGATACGCAGTATTTT
NA TRBJ2-7 TRBV21-1 NA 13 CASSSHPGTAQYF TGTGCCAGCAGCTCCCACCCCGGGACAGCGCAGTACTTC
NA TRBJ2-1 TRBV7-6 TRBD2 18 CASSLGGRLAANYNEQFF TGTGCCAGCAGCTTAGGTGGACGACTAGCGGCTAACTACAATGAGCAGTTCTTC
NA TRBJ1-5 TRBV18 TRBD1 16 CASSPTGTGDGQPQHF TGTGCCAGCTCACCAACCGGGACAGGGGACGGGCAGCCCCAGCATTTT
NA TRBJ1-3 TRBV6-5 TRBD1 15 CASRPDRSTGNTIYF TGTGCCAGCAGACCGGACAGGTCGACTGGAAACACCATATATTTT
NA TRBJ2-1 TRBV6-5 NA 11 CASREYNEQFF TGTGCCAGCAGAGAATACAATGAGCAGTTCTTC
NA TRBJ1-1 TRBV11-2 NA 14 CASSLGGTRVRAFF TGTGCCAGCAGCTTAGGAGGGACGAGGGTCCGAGCTTTCTTT
NA TRBJ1-1 TRBV28 TRBD1 14 CASSRQGGTTEAFF TGTGCCAGCAGTCGACAGGGCGGAACAACTGAAGCTTTCTTT
once TRBJ1-2 TRBV19 NA 15 CASSARRRVDGGYTF TGTGCCAGTAGTGCCCGTCGGAGGGTTGATGGAGGCTACACCTTC
NA TRBJ2-1 TRBV7-9 TRBD2 18 CASSLAASGRGSYNEQFF TGTGCCAGCAGCTTAGCGGCTAGCGGGAGAGGGTCCTACAATGAGCAGTTCTTC
few TRBJ2-7 TRBV6-1 NA 15 CASNGLEGLVYEQYF TGTGCCAGCAATGGGTTAGAGGGGTTGGTCTACGAGCAGTACTTC
NA TRBJ2-1 TRBV28 TRBD2 15 CASSRTSRSYNEQFF TGTGCCAGCAGCCGGACTAGTAGGTCCTACAATGAGCAGTTCTTC
NA TRBJ2-3 TRBV5-1 NA 14 CASSYGHSTDTQYF TGCGCCAGCAGCTACGGACATAGCACAGATACGCAGTATTTT
NA TRBJ1-6 TRBV4-1 NA 15 CASSHQAIVGSPLHF TGCGCCAGCAGCCACCAGGCCATCGTGGGTTCACCCCTCCACTTT
NA TRBJ1-2 TRBV4-3 TRBD1 17 CASSQGGAGGVGRGYTF TGCGCCAGCAGCCAAGGTGGGGCAGGGGGCGTCGGCCGAGGCTACACCTTC
NA TRBJ2-1 TRBV18 NA 15 CASSDERGPNNEQFF TGTGCCAGCTCGGACGAACGGGGGCCAAACAATGAGCAGTTCTTC
NA TRBJ1-4 TRBV6-6 NA 14 CASSSRGRNEKLFF TGTGCCAGCAGTTCGAGAGGGCGAAATGAAAAACTGTTTTTT
NA TRBJ1-5 TRBV19 NA 14 CASRGADGNQPQHF TGTGCCAGTAGAGGGGCAGATGGTAATCAGCCCCAGCATTTT
NA TRBJ2-6 TRBV5-1 NA 15 CASSLSTPGANVLTF TGCGCCAGCAGCTTAAGCACACCTGGGGCCAACGTCCTGACTTTC
few TRBJ2-7 TRBV7-3 NA 13 CASSFGAGYEQYF TGTGCCAGCAGCTTTGGGGCGGGTTACGAGCAGTACTTC
once TRBJ2-2 TRBV27 NA 17 CASMRQTSNSNTGELFF TGTGCCAGCATGAGACAAACGTCAAACTCTAACACCGGGGAGCTGTTTTTT
few TRBJ1-5 TRBV19 TRBD1 15 CASSTRTGGNQPQHF TGTGCCAGTAGTACCCGGACAGGGGGCAATCAGCCCCAGCATTTT
NA TRBJ2-2 TRBV11-2 TRBD2 15 CASSRLAAFTGELFF TGTGCCAGCAGCCGACTAGCGGCCTTCACCGGGGAGCTGTTTTTT
NA TRBJ2-3 TRBV5-8 TRBD1 13 CASSGTVTDTQYF TGTGCCAGCAGCGGGACAGTCACAGATACGCAGTATTTT
NA TRBJ1-1 TRBV6-5 TRBD1 13 CASSYTGGTEAFF TGTGCCAGCAGTTACACAGGGGGCACTGAAGCTTTCTTT
NA TRBJ2-3 TRBV5-1 TRBD2 17 CASSSGLAGGPGDTQYF TGCGCCAGCAGCTCGGGACTAGCGGGGGGCCCCGGGGATACGCAGTATTTT
NA TRBJ1-1 TRBV6-1 NA 16 CASSDGFRGWDTEAFF TGTGCCAGCAGTGACGGGTTTAGGGGCTGGGACACTGAAGCTTTCTTT
NA TRBJ2-1 TRBV7-9 NA 14 CASSPHQAGAEQFF TGTGCCAGCAGCCCGCACCAGGCAGGGGCTGAGCAGTTCTTC
few TRBJ1-1 TRBV5-6 TRBD1 18 CASSLARGQRNMNTEAFF TGTGCCAGCAGCTTGGCCCGGGGACAGCGGAATATGAACACTGAAGCTTTCTTT
NA TRBJ2-5 TRBV10-3 NA 15 CAISSSSGAEETQYF TGTGCCATCAGTTCCTCCTCAGGGGCTGAGGAGACCCAGTACTTC
NA TRBJ2-2 TRBV19 NA 14 CASSPQGKTGELFF TGTGCCAGTAGTCCCCAGGGGAAGACCGGGGAGCTGTTTTTT
few TRBJ1-2 TRBV15 TRBD1 15 CATSRADRGHGGYTF TGTGCCACCAGCAGAGCGGACAGGGGGCATGGTGGCTACACCTTC
NA TRBJ2-1 TRBV9 NA 17 CASSVASRVSSYNEQFF TGTGCCAGCAGCGTAGCTTCTAGGGTGTCATCCTACAATGAGCAGTTCTTC
NA TRBJ1-2 TRBV19 TRBD1 13 CASSRQGYYGYTF TGTGCCAGTAGTCGACAGGGATATTATGGCTACACCTTC
NA TRBJ2-7 TRBV6-5 TRBD1 13 CASSPKTGGEQYF TGTGCCAGCAGTCCTAAGACAGGGGGGGAGCAGTACTTC
NA TRBJ1-1 TRBV5-1 TRBD1 14 CASSLTGADTEAFF TGCGCCAGCAGCCTTACAGGGGCGGACACTGAAGCTTTCTTT
NA TRBJ1-1 TRBV7-9 NA 15 CASSLRDGQNTEAFF TGTGCCAGCAGCCTCCGGGACGGACAGAACACTGAAGCTTTCTTT
NA TRBJ2-3 TRBV19 TRBD2 16 CASSQIGTSPPDTQYF TGTGCCAGTAGCCAAATCGGGACTAGCCCCCCAGATACGCAGTATTTT
NA TRBJ2-1 TRBV10-1 NA 15 CASSESGAAFDEQFF TGCGCCAGCAGTGAATCCGGGGCCGCTTTCGATGAGCAGTTCTTC
NA TRBJ1-5 TRBV7-2 NA 14 CASSQNFGNQPQHF TGTGCCAGCAGCCAAAACTTTGGCAATCAGCCCCAGCATTTT
NA TRBJ2-4 TRBV19 NA 14 CASSIGFGENIQYF TGTGCCAGTAGTATAGGTTTTGGGGAAAACATTCAGTACTTC
NA TRBJ2-2 TRBV7-2 NA 15 CASSLRLGTIGELFF TGTGCCAGCAGCCTTCGACTCGGGACGATCGGGGAGCTGTTTTTT
NA TRBJ1-5 TRBV21-1 NA 18 CASSKERPWGHSNQPQHF TGTGCCAGCAGCAAAGAGCGACCTTGGGGCCATAGCAATCAGCCCCAGCATTTT
few TRBJ2-1 TRBV2 TRBD2 17 CASTKGTSGGSSNEQFF TGTGCCAGCACCAAGGGGACTAGCGGGGGGTCAAGCAATGAGCAGTTCTTC
once TRBJ2-7 TRBV6-1 NA 13 CASKDSTPYEQYF TGTGCCAGCAAGGATAGCACCCCCTACGAGCAGTACTTC
NA TRBJ1-3 TRBV10-1 TRBD1 21 CASSESIPTQGAVFSGNTIYF TGCGCCAGCAGTGAGTCGATCCCAACCCAGGGGGCTGTTTTCTCTGGAAACACCATATATTTT
NA TRBJ2-1 TRBV7-3 TRBD2 16 CASSYAGTSGRGVQFF TGTGCCAGCAGCTATGCGGGAACTAGCGGGAGAGGCGTGCAGTTCTTC
NA TRBJ1-1 TRBV5-1 NA 14 CASSLTGTHTEAFF TGCGCCAGCAGCCTGACCGGGACTCACACTGAAGCTTTCTTT
once TRBJ2-2 TRBV2 NA 16 CASSEVAVANTGELFF TGTGCCAGCAGTGAAGTGGCGGTCGCGAACACCGGGGAGCTGTTTTTT
NA TRBJ2-7 TRBV19 NA 14 CASIWARDSYEQYF TGTGCCAGTATTTGGGCCAGGGACTCCTACGAGCAGTACTTC
NA TRBJ1-2 TRBV28 TRBD1 14 CASSWGQGTYGYTF TGTGCCAGCAGCTGGGGACAGGGGACCTATGGCTACACCTTC